This T cell receptor beta chain was sequenced during a study of beta chain features in type 1 diabetes. Trimming removed 2 bases from V and 4 bases from J; junction bases left unmatched: 5. CDR1 and CDR2 from the germline V gene are SEHNR and FQNEAQ (reference sequence). CDR3 length equals 15 residues. Sorting that relied on CD45RO/CCR7/CD25/CD127/CD95/CD27 yielded CD4+ naive, central memory, regulatory and stem cell-like memory cells. The isolated RNA, all of it, was reverse transcribed, so expressed TCRB transcripts were what got sequenced. This table comes from immunoSEQ multiplex PCR, and its TCRdb copy is limited to in-frame clones, with some not included. The table lists some 640,000 clones, over 11% of them singletons. Study-level results: In type 1 diabetes patients, VDJ junctions had fewer insertions; deletions at these junctions were more frequent. Within each of all four CD4+ subsets, Type 1 diabetes patients had TCRB CDR3s that were moderately but significantly shorter. Equally in patients and controls, PCR might preferentially amplify shorter templates. Researchers cautioned that cDNA sequencing could over-represent cells with high TCR expression.

A word on this clone: Its antigen remains unknown.

What was sequenced was naive CD4+ T cells from blood. This receptor was obtained from a man between 18 and 29 years old with type 1 diabetes. The chain recombines TRBV7-9 with TRBJ2-5; 9 nucleotides match TRBD2. In nucleotides, the CDR3 is TGTGCCAGCAGCTTAACCCCAGCGGGGGGAGAGACCCAGTACTTC. Its translation is CASSLTPAGGETQYF.